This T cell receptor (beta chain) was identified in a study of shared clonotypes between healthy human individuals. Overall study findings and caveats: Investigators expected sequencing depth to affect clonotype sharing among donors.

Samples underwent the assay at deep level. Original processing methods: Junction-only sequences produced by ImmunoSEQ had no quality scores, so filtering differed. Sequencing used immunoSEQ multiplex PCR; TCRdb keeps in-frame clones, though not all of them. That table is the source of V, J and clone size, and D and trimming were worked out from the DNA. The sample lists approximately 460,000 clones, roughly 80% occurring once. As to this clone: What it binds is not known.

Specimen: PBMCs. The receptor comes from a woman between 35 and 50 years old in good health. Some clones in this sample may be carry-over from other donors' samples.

The CDR3 sequence is CASSRTSGDSTYEQYF. The CDR3 DNA is TGCGCCAGCAGCCGAACTAGCGGAGACAGCACCTACGAGCAGTACTTC. This chain connects TRBV4-1 to TRBJ2-7; 8 positions match TRBD2. The V gene's germline CDR1 is MGHRA and CDR2 YSYEKL. The V and J ends lost 4 bases and 2 bases, in that order; junction bases with no gene match: 10. This CDR3 is 16 amino acids long.